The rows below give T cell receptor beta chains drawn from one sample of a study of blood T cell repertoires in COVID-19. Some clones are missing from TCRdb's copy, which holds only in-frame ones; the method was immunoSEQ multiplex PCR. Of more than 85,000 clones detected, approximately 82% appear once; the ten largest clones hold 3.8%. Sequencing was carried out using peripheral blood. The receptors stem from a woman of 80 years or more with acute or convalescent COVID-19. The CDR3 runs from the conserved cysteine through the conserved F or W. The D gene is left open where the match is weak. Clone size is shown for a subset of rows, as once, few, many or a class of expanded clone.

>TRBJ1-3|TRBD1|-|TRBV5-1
CASSLTGAGSGNTIYF
TGCGCCAGCAGCTTGACAGGGGCCGGGTCTGGAAACACCATATATTTT
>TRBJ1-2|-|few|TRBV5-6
CASSFGNYGYTF
TGTGCCAGCAGCTTCGGGAACTATGGCTACACCTTC
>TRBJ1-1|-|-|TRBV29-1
CSVVRQMNTEAFF
TGCAGCGTTGTACGTCAGATGAACACTGAAGCTTTCTTT
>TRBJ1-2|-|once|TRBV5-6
CASSLGGSGYGYTF
TGTGCCAGCAGCTTGGGTGGTTCGGGCTATGGCTACACCTTC
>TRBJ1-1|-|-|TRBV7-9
CASLREIEDTEAFF
TGTGCCAGCCTCAGGGAAATCGAGGACACTGAAGCTTTCTTT
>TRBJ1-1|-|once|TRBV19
CASSDDRPNTEAFF
TGTGCCAGTAGTGACGACAGACCGAACACTGAAGCTTTCTTT
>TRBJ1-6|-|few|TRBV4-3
CASSQDQGSKLLHF
TGCGCCAGCAGCCAAGATCAGGGCTCGAAGCTACTCCACTTT
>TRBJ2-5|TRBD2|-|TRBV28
CASSFLAGLQETQYF
TGTGCCAGCAGTTTCTTAGCGGGCCTCCAAGAGACCCAGTACTTC
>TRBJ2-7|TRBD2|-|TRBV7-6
CASSLVSGSSYEQYF
TGTGCCAGCAGCTTAGTTAGCGGGAGCTCCTACGAGCAGTACTTC
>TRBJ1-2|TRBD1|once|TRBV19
CASRPGTGNLANYGYTF
TGTGCCAGCAGACCCGGGACAGGGAATTTAGCTAACTATGGCTACACCTTC
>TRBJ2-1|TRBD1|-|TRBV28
CASRQGRGLGNEQFF
TGTGCCAGCAGGCAGGGCAGGGGGCTTGGCAATGAGCAGTTCTTC
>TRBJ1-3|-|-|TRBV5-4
CASSLTQGNTIYF
TGTGCCAGCAGCTTGACCCAGGGAAACACCATATATTTT
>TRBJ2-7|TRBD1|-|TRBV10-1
CASSVQGAGEQYF
TGCGCCAGCAGTGTTCAGGGGGCAGGGGAGCAGTACTTC